The next 5 T cell receptor beta chains were all read from a single sample in a study of Ad26.COV2.S vaccination and SARS-CoV-2 variants. Treatment: over 15 received Ad26.COV2.S at low or high dose, single or two shots; 5 received placebo; per-sample allocation not given. After the first vaccine or placebo injection, samples were drawn on day 63. The repertoire was sequenced with immunoSEQ multiplex PCR; TCRdb's copy has only in-frame clones and lacks some. The sample yields some 480,000 clones, about 83% seen once. Material: peripheral blood, obtained in a trial of Ad26.COV2.S vaccine versus placebo. All receptors come from a person between 18 and 65 years old who received the Ad26.COV2.S COVID-19 vaccine or a placebo.

The rearrangement uses TRBV19 and TRBJ2-7, with a weak D call TRBD2 (5 bases). V was shortened by 5 bases and J by 7 bases, with 15 bases between the two germline ends. The CDR3 totals 13 residues. Germline CDR1 is LNHDA and CDR2 is SQIVND (reference sequence). The CDR3 DNA reads as TGTGCCAGTAGTCCGGACTCCTTTAGTGAGCAGTACTTC. It encodes CASSPDSFSEQYF.

The chain combines TRBV5-1 with TRBJ1-6; the D gene is possibly TRBD1 (5 bases). Trimming removed 4 bases at V and 6 bases at J, with 11 bases between. CDR3 length: 14 amino acids. Germline assignment: CDR1 SGHRS and CDR2 YFSETQ. In nucleotides, the CDR3 is TGCGCCAGCAGCGCCCAGGGTGGTAATTCACCCCTCCACTTT. It encodes CASSAQGGNSPLHF.

The chain uses TRBV5-8 and TRBJ2-5; D uncertain. Germline lookup yields CDR1 SGHTS and CDR2 YDEGEE. The V end was cut by 4 bases, the J end by 1 base, with 11 bases between. The CDR3 sequence is 14 residues long. The CDR3 reads CASSATSAQETQYF. CDR3 sequence (DNA): TGTGCCAGCAGCGCAACCTCAGCCCAAGAGACCCAGTACTTC.

The chain employs TRBV4-1 and TRBJ1-1, with a tentative D call TRBD1 (5 bases). V was cut by 2 bases and J by 1 base, with 8 bases left in between. The germline gives CDR1 MGHRA, CDR2 YSYEKL. The CDR3 runs 14 residues. The CDR3, as DNA: TGCGCCAGCAGCCAAATCGGGACGAACACTGAAGCTTTCTTT. Protein product: CASSQIGTNTEAFF.

The chain combines TRBV7-2 with TRBJ2-7; no reliable D call. Deletions cut 5 bases from V and 0 bases from J, with 8 bases between. CDR1 is SGHTA, CDR2 FQGNSA, per germline. The CDR3 is 13 amino acids. Here the CDR3 reads CASSEGASYEQYF. The CDR3 region has the DNA TGTGCCAGCAGCGAAGGCGCCTCCTACGAGCAGTACTTC. Based on the CDR3 plus reference TRBV7-2 and TRBJ2-7, the full variable domain is GAGVSQSPSNKVTEKGKDVELRCDPISGHTALYWYRQSLGQGLEFLIYFQGNSAPDKSGLPSDRFSAERTGGSVSTLTIQRTQQEDSAVYLCASSEGASYEQYFGPGTRLTVT.